The clone carrying this TCR beta chain has only a few counts. Its antigen is undetermined. TCRdb reanalysed the reads using MiXCR and keeps one entry per CDR3 protein. The table lists around 100,000 distinct CDR3 sequences, 30% of them singletons, with roughly two fifths in the top ten. The sample comes from a study of T cell repertoires in cytomegalovirus infection. About the study: CMV epitopes in the study were HLA-C-restricted (recently identified) and HLA-B-restricted (well studied).

V was shortened by 6 bases and J by 0 bases, with 11 bases between the two germline ends. The CDR3 consists of 15 residues. This material consisted of CD8+ T cells from cultured PBMCs, taken from culture after CMV antigen stimulation. The sequence was collected from a human donor in good health (CMV status not recorded). Some clones in this sample may be carry-over from other donors' samples. The chain recombines TRBV12-3 or TRBV12-4 with TRBJ2-2; unclear D gene. The CDR3 region is CASSSGESNTGELFF. The CDR3 DNA is TGTGCCAGCAGCTCGGGTGAATCGAACACCGGGGAGCTGTTTTTT.